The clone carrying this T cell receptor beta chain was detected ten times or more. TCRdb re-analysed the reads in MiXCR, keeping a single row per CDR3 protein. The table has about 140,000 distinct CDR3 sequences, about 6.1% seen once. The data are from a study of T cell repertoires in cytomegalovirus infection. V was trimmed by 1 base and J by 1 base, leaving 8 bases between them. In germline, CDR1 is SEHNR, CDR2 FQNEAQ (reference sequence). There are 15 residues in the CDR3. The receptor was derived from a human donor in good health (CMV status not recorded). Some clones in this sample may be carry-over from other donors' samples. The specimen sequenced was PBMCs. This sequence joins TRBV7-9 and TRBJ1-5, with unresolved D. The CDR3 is CASSLGYGSNQPQHF. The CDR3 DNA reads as TGTGCCAGCAGCTTAGGGTACGGGAGCAATCAGCCCCAGCATTTT.